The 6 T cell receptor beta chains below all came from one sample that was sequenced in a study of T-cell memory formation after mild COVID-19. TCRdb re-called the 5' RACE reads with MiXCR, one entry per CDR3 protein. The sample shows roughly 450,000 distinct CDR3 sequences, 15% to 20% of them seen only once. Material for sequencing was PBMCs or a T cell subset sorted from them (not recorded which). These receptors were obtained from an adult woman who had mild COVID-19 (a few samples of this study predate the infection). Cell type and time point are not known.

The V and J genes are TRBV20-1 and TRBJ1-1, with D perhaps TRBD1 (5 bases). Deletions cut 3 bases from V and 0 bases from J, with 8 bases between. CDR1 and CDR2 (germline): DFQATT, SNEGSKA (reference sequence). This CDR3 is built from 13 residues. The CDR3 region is CSASGDLNTEAFF. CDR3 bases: TGCAGTGCTAGTGGGGACTTGAACACTGAAGCTTTCTTT.

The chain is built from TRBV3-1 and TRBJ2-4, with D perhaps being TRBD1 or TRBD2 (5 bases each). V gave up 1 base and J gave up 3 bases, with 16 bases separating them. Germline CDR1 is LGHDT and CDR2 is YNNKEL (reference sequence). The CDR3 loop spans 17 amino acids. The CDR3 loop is CASSQVGRGRGKNIQYF. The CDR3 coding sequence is TGTGCCAGCAGCCAAGTTGGACGGGGACGGGGCAAAAACATTCAGTACTTC. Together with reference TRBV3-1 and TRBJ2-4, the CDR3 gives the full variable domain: DTAVSQTPKYLVTQMGNDKSIKCEQNLGHDTMYWYKQDSKKFLKIMFSYNNKELIINETVPNRFSPKSPDKAHLNLHINSLELGDSAVYFCASSQVGRGRGKNIQYFGAGTRLSVL.

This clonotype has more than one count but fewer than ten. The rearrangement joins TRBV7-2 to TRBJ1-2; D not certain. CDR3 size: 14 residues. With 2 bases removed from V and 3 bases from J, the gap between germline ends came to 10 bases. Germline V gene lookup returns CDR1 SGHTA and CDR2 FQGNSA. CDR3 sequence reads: CASSLRNGDYGYTF. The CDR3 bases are TGTGCCAGCAGCTTAAGAAACGGTGACTATGGCTACACCTTC.

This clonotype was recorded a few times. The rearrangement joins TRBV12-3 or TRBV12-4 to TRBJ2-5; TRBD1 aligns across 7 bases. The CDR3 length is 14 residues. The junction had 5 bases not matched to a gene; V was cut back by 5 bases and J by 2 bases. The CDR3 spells CASSRLGQQETQYF. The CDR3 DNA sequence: TGTGCCAGCAGTAGGTTGGGACAGCAAGAGACCCAGTACTTC.

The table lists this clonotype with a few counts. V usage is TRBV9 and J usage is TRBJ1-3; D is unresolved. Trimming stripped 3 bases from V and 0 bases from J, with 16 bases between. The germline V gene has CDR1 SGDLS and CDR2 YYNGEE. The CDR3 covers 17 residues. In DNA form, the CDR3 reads TGTGCCAGCAGCGCCGACATATCATTGAGCTCTGGAAACACCATATATTTT. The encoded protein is CASSADISLSSGNTIYF.

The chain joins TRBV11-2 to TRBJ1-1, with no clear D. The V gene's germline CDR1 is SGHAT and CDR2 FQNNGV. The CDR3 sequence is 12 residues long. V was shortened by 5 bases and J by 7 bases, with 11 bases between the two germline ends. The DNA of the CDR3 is TGTGCCAGCAGCCCCGCGGTGCTTGAAGCTTTCTTT. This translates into CASSPAVLEAFF.